The 24 T cell receptor beta chains below were found in one sample sequenced in a study of blood T cell repertoires in COVID-19. The repertoire was sequenced with immunoSEQ multiplex PCR; TCRdb's copy has only in-frame clones and lacks some. The table records 150,000 to 200,000 clones, approximately 80% of them present only once. What was sequenced was PBMCs or T cells enriched from blood (not recorded which). The receptors shown here come from a man aged 40-49 years who had recovered from COVID-19.

The chain has TRBV6-5 and TRBJ2-3, with D hard to call. Trimming took 8 bases from V and 3 from J, leaving 18 bases between them. The germline CDR1 and CDR2 sequences are MNHEY and SVGAGI. The CDR3 runs to 15 residues. CDR3: CASLRTEGSTDTQYF. The DNA of the CDR3 is TGTGCCAGCCTCCGCACAGAAGGTTCGACAGATACGCAGTATTTT.

This chain links TRBV7-3 with TRBJ2-3; D is perhaps TRBD2 (6 bases). The V gene's germline CDR1 is SGHTA and CDR2 FQGTGA. V was clipped by 5 bases and J by 0 bases, with 12 bases between them. The CDR3 runs 15 residues. In DNA, the CDR3 is TGTGCCAGCAGCGTCCGGGACTCGAGCACAGATACGCAGTATTTT. Protein: CASSVRDSSTDTQYF.

The chain combines TRBV5-1 with TRBJ1-1; 7 nucleotides align to TRBD1. Per germline, CDR1 SGHRS and CDR2 YFSETQ. J gave up 0 bases and V 4 bases, and 3 bases lay outside the gene matches. The CDR3 is 14 amino acids. CDR3 residues: CASSEGAMNTEAFF. CDR3 nucleotide sequence: TGCGCCAGCAGCGAGGGGGCAATGAACACTGAAGCTTTCTTT.

The rearrangement uses TRBV5-1 and TRBJ1-5; D ambiguous. Germline assignment: CDR1 SGHRS and CDR2 YFSETQ. The CDR3 is made up of 19 amino acids. Trimming removed 1 base at V and 5 bases at J, with 25 bases between. Here the CDR3 reads CASSLYGDEQSPEDQPQHF. The CDR3 bases are TGCGCCAGCAGCTTGTACGGGGATGAACAGTCCCCCGAGGATCAGCCCCAGCATTTT.

This chain connects TRBV7-3 to TRBJ1-2; the D is unclear. The germline CDR1 and CDR2 sequences are SGHTA and FQGTGA. The CDR3 loop spans 14 amino acids. V was trimmed by 0 bases and J by 4 bases, leaving 9 bases between them. The CDR3 sequence is CASSLTAQAYGYTF. The CDR3, as DNA: TGTGCCAGCAGCTTAACTGCCCAGGCCTATGGCTACACCTTC.

The chain is built from TRBV5-1 and TRBJ1-2; D may be TRBD1 (6 bases). V lost 4 bases to trimming and J lost 4 bases, with 14 bases between them. Looked up from germline, CDR1 is SGHRS and CDR2 is YFSETQ. This CDR3 is built from 14 residues. The CDR3 sequence is CASSLDTGTYGYTF. The CDR3 coding sequence is TGCGCCAGCAGCCTGGATACAGGGACCTATGGCTACACCTTC.

The chain employs TRBV5-6 and TRBJ2-4; 12 bases are a match to TRBD2. Trimming took 3 bases from V and 8 from J; bases not matched to a gene: 12. CDR3 length: 17 residues. CDR1 is SGHDT and CDR2 is YYEEEE in the germline V gene. In nucleotides, the CDR3 is TGTGCCAGCAGCTCTAGACTAGCGGGGGCTAATCCCCACATTCAGTACTTC. Translating gives CASSSRLAGANPHIQYF.

The chain couples TRBV18 to TRBJ2-1; TRBD2 matches 7 bases. The germline CDR1 and CDR2 sequences are KGHSH and LQKENI. After removal of 2 bases from V and 4 bases from J, the junction contained 2 bases not matched to a gene. The CDR3 is made up of 14 amino acids. Written as DNA, the CDR3 is TGTGCCAGCTCACCAGGGGGGGGATACAATGAGCAGTTCTTC. Translated, it gives CASSPGGGYNEQFF. The full variable domain, its missing parts supplied by reference TRBV18 and TRBJ2-1, is NAGVMQNPRHLVRRRGQEARLRCSPMKGHSHVYWYRQLPEEGLKFMVYLQKENIIDESGMPKERFSAEFPKEGPSILRIQQVVRGDSAAYFCASSPGGGYNEQFFGPGTRLTVL.

The V call is TRBV24-1, the J call TRBJ1-1; 10 bases map to TRBD1. There are 15 residues in the CDR3. Germline V gives CDR1 KGHDR, CDR2 SFDVKD. V gave up 4 bases and J gave up 5 bases; unmatched junction bases: 6. For the CDR3, the DNA is TGTGCCACCAGTGAATCCGACAGGGGGCCTACTGAAGCTTTCTTT. Its translation is CATSESDRGPTEAFF.

This clone was observed once. J is TRBJ2-7 and V is TRBV6-1; D gene unclear. CDR1 is MNHNS and CDR2 is SASEGT in the germline V gene. The ends were cut back, 3 bases at V and 3 bases at J, with 9 bases in the middle. The length of the CDR3 is 13 residues. CDR3 loop: CASSDRQDYEQYV. The DNA for the CDR3 is TGTGCCAGCAGTGATCGGCAGGACTACGAGCAGTACGTC.

The CDR3 reads CASSINSNEQFF. The CDR3 DNA is TGTGCCAGTAGTATAAACAGTAATGAGCAGTTCTTC. The chain uses TRBV19 and TRBJ2-1; D is unresolved. CDR1 is LNHDA, CDR2 SQIVND, per germline (reference sequence). The CDR3 covers 12 residues. Trimming removed 2 bases from V and 7 bases from J, with 6 bases in between. Based on the CDR3 plus reference TRBV19 and TRBJ2-1, the full variable domain is DGGITQSPKYLFRKEGQNVTLSCEQNLNHDAMYWYRQDPGQGLRLIYYSQIVNDFQKGDIAEGYSVSREKKESFPLTVTSAQKNPTAFYLCASSINSNEQFFGPGTRLTVL.

This chain uses TRBV6-5 with TRBJ1-1; 9 positions match TRBD1. The CDR3 has 14 residues. Losses at the gene ends were 5 bases for V and 4 bases for J; bases not matched to a gene: 5. Germline V CDR1 and CDR2: MNHEY, SVGAGI. The CDR3 loop is CASSNDRGGTEAFF. For the CDR3, the DNA is TGTGCCAGCAGTAACGACAGGGGGGGCACTGAAGCTTTCTTT.

The rearrangement joins TRBV10-3 to TRBJ2-1; 9 nucleotides match TRBD2. This CDR3 region has 16 residues. Per the germline V gene, CDR1 is ENHRY and CDR2 is SYGVKD. The J segment lost 10 bases and the V segment lost 0 bases, leaving 10 bases of the junction unmatched. The CDR3, as DNA: TGTGCCATCAGTGAGTCAGGAGGCGGGGGGGCCCAGGAGCAGTTCTTC. It encodes CAISESGGGGAQEQFF.

V and J are TRBV24-1 and TRBJ2-2, with 8 bases that match TRBD2. The CDR3 has 15 residues. J lost 7 bases, V lost 5 bases, and 8 bases had no gene match. From germline, CDR1 is KGHDR and CDR2 SFDVKD. The CDR3 DNA is TGTGCCACCAGTGCCGTAGCGGGGTCGGTCGGGGAGCTGTTTTTT. Its protein is CATSAVAGSVGELFF.

V usage is TRBV7-7 and J usage is TRBJ2-5, with 9 nucleotides matching TRBD2. The CDR3 totals 15 residues. Trimming at V came to 1 base and at J to 4 bases, leaving 4 bases not matched to a gene. Germline CDR1 SSHAT, CDR2 FNYEAQ (reference sequence). CDR3 sequence: CASSLGLAGIETQYF. The CDR3 DNA follows: TGTGCCAGCAGCTTAGGCCTAGCGGGGATAGAGACCCAGTACTTC.

A few counts support this clone. The chain recombines TRBV9 with TRBJ2-1; D gene uncertain. The V gene's germline CDR1 is SGDLS and CDR2 YYNGEE. The CDR3 totals 12 residues. V was cut by 0 bases and J by 10 bases, with 8 bases left in between. CDR3 sequence: CASSVVSREQFF. The CDR3 region has the DNA TGTGCCAGCAGCGTAGTCTCCCGGGAGCAGTTCTTC.

This clone has just one count. This chain connects TRBV2 to TRBJ2-7; perhaps TRBD2 as D (5 bases). The germline CDR1 and CDR2 sequences are SNHLY and FYNNEI. Trimming took 4 bases from V and 2 from J, leaving 9 bases between them. The CDR3 spans 13 residues. The chain's CDR3 is CASSVALAYEQYF. DNA for the CDR3: TGTGCCAGCAGTGTGGCACTAGCCTACGAGCAGTACTTC.

The rearrangement uses TRBV5-5 and TRBJ2-3, with TRBD2 identical over 13 bases. CDR3 length: 15 residues. Germline lookup yields CDR1 SGHKS and CDR2 YYEKEE (reference sequence). V shed 4 bases and J 5 bases; nucleotides not matched to a gene: 4. CDR3 protein: CASSTSGGAGDTQYF. CDR3 sequence (DNA): TGTGCCAGCAGCACTAGCGGGGGGGCGGGAGATACGCAGTATTTT.

The chain employs TRBV6-5 and TRBJ2-4; 7 positions agree with TRBD1. Germline V lookup: CDR1 MNHEY, CDR2 SVGAGI. Trimming cost V 6 bases and J 5 bases; bases outside gene matches: 10. This CDR3 contains 15 residues. CDR3: CASRRTGSAQNIQYF. Here the CDR3 DNA reads TGTGCCAGCAGACGGACAGGTAGTGCCCAAAACATTCAGTACTTC.

V gene TRBV10-3 combines with J gene TRBJ1-4; D call uncertain. CDR1 and CDR2 from the germline V gene are ENHRY and SYGVKD. CDR3 length equals 11 residues. Trimming pared 11 bases from V and 7 bases from J, leaving 11 bases between. The CDR3 nucleotides are TGTGCCTTTTCTTTCGGTGAAAAACTGTTTTTT. Residues: CAFSFGEKLFF.

V is TRBV9 and J is TRBJ2-6; 13 nucleotides agree with TRBD2. CDR3 length: 17 residues. The germline CDR1 and CDR2 sequences are SGDLS and YYNGEE. With V trimmed by 2 bases and J by 3 bases, 2 bases remained unmatched. CDR3 bases: TGTGCCAGCAGCGTGACTAGCGGGGGGCTTGGGGCCAACGTCCTGACTTTC. Translated: CASSVTSGGLGANVLTF.

The rearrangement uses TRBV9 and TRBJ2-5, with 9 bases aligning to TRBD2. Trimming cost V 0 bases and J 2 bases; bases outside gene matches: 5. This CDR3 contains 16 residues. Germline V gene lookup returns CDR1 SGDLS and CDR2 YYNGEE. CDR3 bases: TGTGCCAGCAGCGTAGCCCTAGCGGGGAGTCAAGAGACCCAGTACTTC. Residues: CASSVALAGSQETQYF.

There are a few counts of this clone. The chain combines TRBV5-1 with TRBJ1-3, with D maybe TRBD1 (6 bases). V was pared by 0 bases and J by 2 bases, with 21 bases between. Germline CDR1 SGHRS, CDR2 YFSETQ. This CDR3 is 19 amino acids long. The DNA of the CDR3 is TGCGCCAGCAGCTTGGAGCCGGGGGAGGGGGATTATCCTGGAAACACCATATATTTT. Its protein product is CASSLEPGEGDYPGNTIYF.

J is TRBJ2-7 and V is TRBV30; D remains ambiguous. The CDR3 runs 12 residues. V lost 3 bases, J lost 2 bases, and 8 bases lay in between. Germline assignment: CDR1 GTSNPN and CDR2 SVGIG (reference sequence). The CDR3 DNA sequence: TGTGCCTGGAGGCCGAGTCCCTACGAGCAGTACTTC. Translating it yields CAWRPSPYEQYF.